The subject of this entry is one T cell receptor (beta chain). As yet, its antigen is unknown. This sample stems from a study of Ad26.COV2.S vaccination and SARS-CoV-2 variants. General study findings and limits: People who got the vaccine had more spike-specific TCR breadth than people who got placebo. Measures of TCR breadth and depth may have fallen short of total T cell responses.

The CDR3 is 13 residues long. Trimming stripped 0 bases from V and 6 bases from J, with 7 bases between. Germline V gene lookup returns CDR1 KGHDR and CDR2 SFDVKD. The assay was immunoSEQ multiplex PCR, and TCRdb's table has in-frame clones only and misses some. The sample has about 390,000 clones; approximately 86% are singletons. Stated treatment: 15 to 20 received Ad26.COV2.S at low or high dose, single or two shots; about 5 received placebo; per-sample allocation not given. Sample collection was performed on day 63 after the first vaccine or placebo injection. Participants' vaccine, an Ad26 vector, delivered Wuhan-strain SARS-CoV-2 spike.

The starting material was peripheral blood, obtained in a trial of Ad26.COV2.S vaccine versus placebo. The sequence was collected from a person aged 18-65 years who received the Ad26.COV2.S COVID-19 vaccine or a placebo. The chain couples TRBV24-1 to TRBJ1-1; maybe TRBD1 (5 bases). This CDR3 is CATSDLRGSEAFF. The DNA for the CDR3 is TGTGCCACCAGTGATTTGAGGGGATCTGAAGCTTTCTTT.